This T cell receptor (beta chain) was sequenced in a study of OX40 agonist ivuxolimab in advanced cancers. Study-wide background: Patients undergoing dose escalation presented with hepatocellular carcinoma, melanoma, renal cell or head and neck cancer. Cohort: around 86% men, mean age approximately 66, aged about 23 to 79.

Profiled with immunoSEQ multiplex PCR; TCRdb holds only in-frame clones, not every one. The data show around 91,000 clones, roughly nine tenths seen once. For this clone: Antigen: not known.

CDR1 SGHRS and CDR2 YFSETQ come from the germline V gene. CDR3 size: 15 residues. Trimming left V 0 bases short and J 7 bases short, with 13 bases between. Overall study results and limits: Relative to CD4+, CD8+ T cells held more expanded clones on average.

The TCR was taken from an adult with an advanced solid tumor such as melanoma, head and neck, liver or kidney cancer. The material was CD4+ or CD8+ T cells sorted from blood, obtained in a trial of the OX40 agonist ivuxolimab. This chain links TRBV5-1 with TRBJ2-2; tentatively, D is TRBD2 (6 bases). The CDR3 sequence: CASSLEGLSVGELFF. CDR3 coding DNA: TGCGCCAGCAGCTTGGAAGGACTATCTGTCGGGGAGCTGTTTTTT. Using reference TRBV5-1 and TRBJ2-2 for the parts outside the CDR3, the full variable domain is KAGVTQTPRYLIKTRGQQVTLSCSPISGHRSVSWYQQTPGQGLQFLFEYFSETQRNKGNFPGRFSGRQFSNSRSEMNVSTLELGDSALYLCASSLEGLSVGELFFGEGSRLTVL.